This passage covers 14 T cell receptor beta chains from one sample sequenced in a study of T cell responses to AZD1222 COVID-19 vaccine (dated by TCRdb to about 2021). The intended sense of this specimen's time point label: baseline before first vaccination. Preparation of the library involved the immunoSEQ multiplex PCR assay. In TCRdb, the immuneACCESS table is reduced to in-frame sequences with V and J assigned. These tables do not hold every clone; where another copy was compared, an unresolved V gene accounts for under half, and the others remain unexplained. The sample contains about 130,000 clones, 88% of them found a single time. The ten largest clones take up around 5.8% of the sample. Sequencing used peripheral blood, obtained on day 0 of AZD1222 vaccination. The receptor source for this set is an adult in good health.

V usage is TRBV4-1 and J usage is TRBJ2-7; TRBD1 matches at 9 bases. Germline V gene lookup returns CDR1 MGHRA and CDR2 YSYEKL. Unmatched junction bases numbered 5, after V lost 3 bases and J lost 2 bases. This CDR3 has 15 residues. CDR3 sequence: CASSQPGQGTYEQYF. Here the CDR3 DNA reads TGCGCCAGCAGCCAGCCGGGACAGGGAACCTACGAGCAGTACTTC.

The count of this clone is one. The chain carries TRBV28 and TRBJ1-6; D gene unclear. Germline V CDR1 and CDR2: MDHEN, SYDVKM. Trimming removed 6 bases from V and 7 bases from J, with 4 bases in between. This CDR3 is built from 11 residues. In nucleotides, the CDR3 is TGTGCCAGCAGGCAAAATTCACCCCTCCACTTT. It is translated as CASRQNSPLHF.

The chain combines TRBV7-2 with TRBJ2-1, with D tentatively TRBD1 or TRBD2 (5 bases each). V lost 4 bases and J 0 bases, leaving 10 bases between the germline ends. Germline-derived CDR1 and CDR2 are SGHTA and FQGNSA. The CDR3 spans 15 residues. The CDR3 DNA sequence: TGTGCCAGCAGCTGGGACGTAAGCTCCTACAATGAGCAGTTCTTC. It translates to CASSWDVSSYNEQFF. Looking up the rest from reference TRBV7-2 and TRBJ2-1 gives the full variable domain: GAGVSQSPSNKVTEKGKDVELRCDPISGHTALYWYRQSLGQGLEFLIYFQGNSAPDKSGLPSDRFSAERTGGSVSTLTIQRTQQEDSAVYLCASSWDVSSYNEQFFGPGTRLTVL.

This clone was seen a single time. This sequence joins TRBV10-3 and TRBJ1-5; TRBD1 matches 10 bases. The germline V gene has CDR1 ENHRY and CDR2 SYGVKD. After removal of 5 bases from V and 6 bases from J, the junction contained 4 bases not matched to a gene. This CDR3 is built from 14 residues. CDR3 in amino acids: CAISPDRGLQPQHF. The CDR3 DNA sequence: TGTGCCATCAGTCCCGACAGGGGGCTTCAGCCCCAGCATTTT.

The gene calls are TRBV11-3 and TRBJ1-2; 9 positions agree with TRBD1. The CDR3 loop spans 15 amino acids. Trimming took 5 bases from V and 1 from J; bases not matched to a gene: 5. CDR1 SGHNT and CDR2 YENEEA come from the germline V gene. Here the CDR3 reads CASSPNRGHNYGYTF. The CDR3 DNA is TGTGCCAGCAGCCCTAACAGGGGGCATAACTATGGCTACACCTTC. The full variable domain, its missing parts supplied by reference TRBV11-3 and TRBJ1-2, is EAGVVQSPRYKIIEKKQPVAFWCNPISGHNTLYWYLQNLGQGPELLIRYENEEAVDDSQLPKDRFSAERLKGVDSTLKIQPAELGDSAVYLCASSPNRGHNYGYTFGSGTRLTVV.

This sequence joins TRBV11-3 and TRBJ2-7, with TRBD1 matching over 9 bases. The CDR3 is 14 amino acids. The germline V gene has CDR1 SGHNT and CDR2 YENEEA. The trim removed 5 bases at V and 4 bases at J, leaving 6 bases unmatched. CDR3 in DNA: TGTGCCAGCAGCATTGGACAGGGGAGGTACGAGCAGTACTTC. This encodes CASSIGQGRYEQYF.

This sequence joins TRBV10-3 and TRBJ1-6, with no clear D. Looked up from germline, CDR1 is ENHRY and CDR2 is SYGVKD. The CDR3 sequence is 15 residues long. V was trimmed by 4 bases and J by 6 bases, leaving 13 bases between them. The CDR3 protein is CAISGSAESNSPLHF. The CDR3 nucleotides read TGTGCCATCAGTGGTTCGGCAGAAAGTAATTCACCCCTCCACTTT.

The chain joins TRBV2 to TRBJ2-1; D not certain. The CDR3 has 13 amino acids. V lost 2 bases and J 5 bases, leaving 7 bases between the germline ends. Germline CDR1 SNHLY, CDR2 FYNNEI. CDR3 region: CASSEFLDNEQFF. CDR3 nucleotides: TGTGCCAGCAGTGAATTCCTGGACAATGAGCAGTTCTTC.

The table lists this clone with a few counts. This chain uses TRBV4-2 with TRBJ1-3; a weak D match, TRBD1 (5 bases). V shed 1 base and J shed 0 bases, with 13 bases lying between them. CDR3 length: 17 amino acids. The germline gives CDR1 LGHNA, CDR2 YNFKEQ. CDR3 DNA sequence: TGTGCCAGCAGCCAAGCCGGGACTTTCGGCTCTGGAAACACCATATATTTT. It encodes CASSQAGTFGSGNTIYF.

The V call is TRBV4-3, the J call TRBJ2-1; weak D call: TRBD2 (6 bases). CDR3 length: 15 amino acids. Per germline, CDR1 LGHNA and CDR2 YSLEER. Trimming removed 1 base from V and 2 bases from J, with 9 bases in between. The CDR3 spells CASSQVAEPYNEQFF. CDR3 DNA: TGCGCCAGCAGCCAAGTAGCGGAGCCCTACAATGAGCAGTTCTTC.

The CDR3 DNA is TGTGCCAGCAGCCAAGCTCTAGCGGGGGGTCTAGGGACCCAGTACTTC. Protein product: CASSQALAGGLGTQYF. The genes are TRBV3-1 (or the pseudogene TRBV3-2) and TRBJ2-5, with 11 bases identical to TRBD2. The CDR3 consists of 16 residues. Germline trimming cut 1 base from V and 7 bases from J; bases unmatched to any gene: 8. Germline values: CDR1 LGHDT, CDR2 YNNKEL (reference sequence).

CDR3 sequence reads: CASSSPRWREGLGTGELFF. CDR3 DNA sequence: TGTGCCAGCAGCTCCCCGAGATGGCGGGAGGGCCTGGGGACCGGGGAGCTGTTTTTT. The V call is TRBV7-6, the J call TRBJ2-2; 9 nucleotides align to TRBD2. Trimming cost V 4 bases and J 5 bases; bases outside gene matches: 17. CDR3 size: 19 residues. The germline V gene has CDR1 SGHVS and CDR2 FNYEAQ.

The J gene is TRBJ2-3, the V gene TRBV19, with D unresolved. The CDR3 has 12 amino acids. Germline V gene lookup returns CDR1 LNHDA and CDR2 SQIVND (reference sequence). The V and J ends lost 5 bases and 7 bases respectively, with 10 bases between them. CDR3 bases: TGTGCCAGTAGTGCTCAGCCGTATACGCAGTATTTT. Protein product: CASSAQPYTQYF.

CDR3 nucleotides: TGCGCCAGCAGCCAAGATAGGGGAGGGGGAATTGGAAACACCATATATTTT. Translating gives CASSQDRGGGIGNTIYF. The V call is TRBV4-3, the J call TRBJ1-3, with D perhaps TRBD1 (6 bases). The CDR3 covers 17 residues. The V end was cut by 0 bases, the J end by 3 bases, with 15 bases between. Germline CDR1 reads LGHNA; CDR2 reads YSLEER.